This is a list of T cell receptor beta chains from one sample in a study of brain T cells in children with intractable seizures. Libraries were prepared by immunoSEQ multiplex PCR; TCRdb keeps only in-frame clonotypes and omits some of them. This table holds under 400,000 clones, 85% to 95% found once. The sequences come from peripheral blood, collected more than 4 months after surgery. Source of these receptors: a boy in the first two years of life with tuberous sclerosis and intractable seizures. Both conserved end residues are part of each CDR3.

len: 14; j_gene: TRBJ1-1; v_gene: TRBV3-1/TRBV3-2; CDR3aa: CASSRGQLNTEAFF
len: 16; j_gene: TRBJ1-2; v_gene: TRBV9; CDR3aa: CASSDYMEGALYGYTF
len: 14; j_gene: TRBJ1-5; v_gene: TRBV2; CDR3aa: CASSREGKDQPQHF
len: 14; j_gene: TRBJ2-7; v_gene: TRBV19; CDR3aa: CASSIVGLSYEQYF
len: 13; j_gene: TRBJ1-1; v_gene: TRBV5-1; CDR3aa: CASSLVVGTEAFF
len: 17; j_gene: TRBJ2-1; v_gene: TRBV9; CDR3aa: CASSHPRDSSSYNEQFF
len: 13; j_gene: TRBJ1-2; v_gene: TRBV30; CDR3aa: CAWSVLSGNGYTF
len: 15; j_gene: TRBJ1-2; v_gene: TRBV27; CDR3aa: CASSYSVRGLYGYTF
len: 15; j_gene: TRBJ1-1; v_gene: TRBV5-1; CDR3aa: CASSLVQGGNTEAFF
len: 12; j_gene: TRBJ1-1; v_gene: TRBV9; CDR3aa: CASSVVGSEAFF
len: 17; j_gene: TRBJ1-4; v_gene: TRBV5-6; CDR3aa: CASSGTKTPRPNEKLFF
len: 11; j_gene: TRBJ2-7; v_gene: TRBV30; CDR3aa: CAWMVANEQYF
len: 14; j_gene: TRBJ1-1; v_gene: TRBV10-3; CDR3aa: CAISVAAMNTEAFF
len: 12; j_gene: TRBJ1-3; v_gene: TRBV30; CDR3aa: CAWDRGGNTIYF
len: 15; j_gene: TRBJ1-5; v_gene: TRBV28; CDR3aa: CASSSPISPYQPQHF
len: 13; j_gene: TRBJ2-1; v_gene: TRBV5-5; CDR3aa: CASSWDFGGEQFF
len: 13; j_gene: TRBJ2-5; v_gene: TRBV11-3; CDR3aa: CASSWGTAGTQYF
len: 13; j_gene: TRBJ2-7; v_gene: TRBV5-1; CDR3aa: CASRDRLADEQYF
len: 17; j_gene: TRBJ2-1; v_gene: TRBV4-2; CDR3aa: CASSQGLAGGQYNEQFF
len: 14; j_gene: TRBJ1-1; v_gene: TRBV19; CDR3aa: CASTLGGASTEAFF
len: 18; j_gene: TRBJ1-1; v_gene: TRBV5-6; CDR3aa: CASIVRRAGRILNTEAFF
len: 15; j_gene: TRBJ2-7; v_gene: TRBV27; CDR3aa: CASSLRGGGFWEQYF
len: 14; j_gene: TRBJ2-7; v_gene: TRBV4-1; CDR3aa: CASSQYSGIYEQYF
len: 13; j_gene: TRBJ2-2; v_gene: TRBV6-5; CDR3aa: CASSYSTTGELFF
len: 15; j_gene: TRBJ1-6; v_gene: TRBV7-8; CDR3aa: CASSFPTGFNSPLHF
len: 16; j_gene: TRBJ2-7; v_gene: TRBV7-6; CDR3aa: CASSLAGQGAIYEQYF
len: 17; j_gene: TRBJ2-2; v_gene: TRBV27; CDR3aa: CASSPTQGRLNTGELFF
len: 15; j_gene: TRBJ1-5; v_gene: TRBV19; CDR3aa: CASSITTLAYQPQHF
len: 16; j_gene: TRBJ2-4; v_gene: TRBV4-1; CDR3aa: CASSQVGSGPKNIQYF
len: 13; j_gene: TRBJ2-7; v_gene: TRBV2; CDR3aa: CASRRGQIYEQYF
len: 16; j_gene: TRBJ2-5; v_gene: TRBV7-9; CDR3aa: CASRPRLAGGQETQYF
len: 13; j_gene: TRBJ2-5; v_gene: TRBV18; CDR3aa: CASSRDYQETQYF
len: 15; j_gene: TRBJ1-5; v_gene: TRBV7-9; CDR3aa: CASSLAGGGPRTQHF
len: 11; j_gene: TRBJ1-1; v_gene: TRBV13; CDR3aa: CASSSSAEAFF
len: 16; j_gene: TRBJ2-3; v_gene: TRBV9; CDR3aa: CASSVSSKRVTDTQYF
len: 15; j_gene: TRBJ2-7; v_gene: TRBV6-5; CDR3aa: CASSYRQGQVYEQYF
len: 14; j_gene: TRBJ1-3; v_gene: TRBV13; CDR3aa: CAIPSGVFGNTIYF
len: 14; j_gene: TRBJ2-1; v_gene: TRBV28; CDR3aa: CASSSRTVGDEQFF
len: 13; j_gene: TRBJ1-3; v_gene: TRBV6-5; CDR3aa: CASREGVGNTIYF
len: 14; j_gene: TRBJ2-7; v_gene: TRBV28; CDR3aa: CASSPYRGHYEQYF
len: 13; j_gene: TRBJ2-2; v_gene: TRBV7-2; CDR3aa: CASSYLSTGELFF
len: 13; j_gene: TRBJ1-4; v_gene: TRBV19; CDR3aa: CASSIPTNEKLFF
len: 15; j_gene: TRBJ2-3; v_gene: TRBV10-2; CDR3aa: CASSRTGSSTDTQYF
len: 18; j_gene: TRBJ2-3; v_gene: TRBV5-5; CDR3aa: CASTYPGRQPLATDTQYF
len: 14; j_gene: TRBJ2-7; v_gene: TRBV7-2; CDR3aa: CASSNRDFAYEQYF